The entry below gives a single TCR beta chain sequence along with its context. This record comes from a study of Ad26.COV2.S vaccination and SARS-CoV-2 variants. Described treatment: approximately 18 received Ad26.COV2.S at low or high dose, single or two shots; about 5 received placebo; per-sample allocation not given. Repertoires come from day 63 after the first vaccine or placebo injection. The method was immunoSEQ multiplex PCR; TCRdb's version includes in-frame clones alone and lacks a portion of them. Here the sample spans roughly 320,000 clones, about 85% being singletons. V gave up 4 bases and J gave up 3 bases, with 13 bases separating them. In germline, CDR1 is SGHKS, CDR2 YYEKEE (reference sequence). The CDR3 consists of 15 residues.

This TCR was recovered from a person between 18 and 65 years old who received the Ad26.COV2.S COVID-19 vaccine or a placebo. This specimen was peripheral blood, taken in a trial of Ad26.COV2.S vaccine versus placebo. This sequence joins TRBV5-5 and TRBJ1-4; D is unresolved. The CDR3 DNA follows: TGTGCCAGCAGCCGTGGTGAGGGATCTAATGAAAAACTGTTTTTT. Protein product: CASSRGEGSNEKLFF.